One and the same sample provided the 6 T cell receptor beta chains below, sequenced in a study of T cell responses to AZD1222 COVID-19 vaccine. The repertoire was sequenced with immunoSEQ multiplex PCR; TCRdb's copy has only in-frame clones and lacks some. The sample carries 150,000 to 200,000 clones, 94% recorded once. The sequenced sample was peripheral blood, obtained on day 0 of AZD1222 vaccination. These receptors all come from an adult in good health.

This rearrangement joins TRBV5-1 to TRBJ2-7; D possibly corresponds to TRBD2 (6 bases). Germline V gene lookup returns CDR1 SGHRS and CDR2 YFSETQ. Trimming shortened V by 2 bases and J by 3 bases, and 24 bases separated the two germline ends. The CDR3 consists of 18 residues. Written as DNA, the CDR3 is TGCGCCAGCAGCTTTGGGGGGAGCTGGGTCTCGTCGGGCTACGAGCAGTACTTC. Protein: CASSFGGSWVSSGYEQYF. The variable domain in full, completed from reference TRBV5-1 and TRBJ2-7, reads KAGVTQTPRYLIKTRGQQVTLSCSPISGHRSVSWYQQTPGQGLQFLFEYFSETQRNKGNFPGRFSGRQFSNSRSEMNVSTLELGDSALYLCASSFGGSWVSSGYEQYFGPGTRLTVT.

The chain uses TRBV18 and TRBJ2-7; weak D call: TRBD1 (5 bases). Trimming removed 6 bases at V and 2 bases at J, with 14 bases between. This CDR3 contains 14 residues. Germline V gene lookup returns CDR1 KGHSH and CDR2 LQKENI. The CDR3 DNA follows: TGTGCCAGCTCCCCGAGAGACAGCGCCTACGAGCAGTACTTC. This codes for CASSPRDSAYEQYF.

DNA for the CDR3: TGTGCCAGCGGGGGGGGTAGCGGGACGGATACGCAGTATTTT. Amino acids: CASGGGSGTDTQYF. The V gene is TRBV27, the J gene TRBJ2-3, with TRBD2 matching 8 bases. V shed 8 bases, J shed 6 bases, and the junction held 10 bases outside the gene matches. Germline V gene data show CDR1 as MNHEY and CDR2 as SMNVEV (reference sequence). There are 14 residues in the CDR3.

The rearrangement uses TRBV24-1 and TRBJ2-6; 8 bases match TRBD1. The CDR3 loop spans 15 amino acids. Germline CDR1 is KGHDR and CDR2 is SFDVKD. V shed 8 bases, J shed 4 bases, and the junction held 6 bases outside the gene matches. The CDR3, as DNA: TGTGCCACCACCCGGACAGGGACCGGGGCCAACGTCCTGACTTTC. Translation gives CATTRTGTGANVLTF.

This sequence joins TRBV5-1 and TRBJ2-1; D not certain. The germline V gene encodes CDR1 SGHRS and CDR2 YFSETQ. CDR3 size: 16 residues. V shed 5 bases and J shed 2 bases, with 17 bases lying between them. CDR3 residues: CASRAEKGGAYNEQFF. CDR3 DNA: TGCGCCAGCAGGGCAGAGAAGGGTGGGGCCTACAATGAGCAGTTCTTC.

The chain's CDR3 is CAWRGTASSGAYEQYF. The CDR3 nucleotides read TGTGCCTGGAGAGGCACGGCGAGTTCGGGGGCGTACGAGCAGTACTTC. The rearrangement links TRBV30 to TRBJ2-7; either TRBD1 or TRBD2 may supply D (6 bases each). This CDR3 has 16 amino acids. V was trimmed by 3 bases and J by 4 bases, leaving 22 bases between them. Germline-derived CDR1 and CDR2 are GTSNPN and SVGIG (reference sequence).